These 27 T cell receptor beta chains originate from one sample sequenced in a study of CD8 T cells in Susac syndrome. With random hexamers, about 0.45 to 1 ug RNA was reverse transcribed. TCRdb reprocessed the immunoSEQ multiplex PCR reads via MiXCR and lists one record per CDR3 protein. The sample shows about 130,000 distinct CDR3 sequences, roughly 80% of them seen only once. The sample taken for sequencing was CD8+ T cells from PBMCs. The receptors were sampled from a human donor with multiple sclerosis.

V and J are TRBV19 and TRBJ2-2; D perhaps matches TRBD1 (6 bases). Between the trimmed V and J ends, which lost 4 bases and 8 bases, there was a span of 17 bases. Germline V CDR1 and CDR2: LNHDA, SQIVND (reference sequence). The CDR3 contains 15 residues. CDR3 amino acids: CASSTGVIGQGELFF. CDR3 sequence (DNA): TGTGCCAGTAGTACAGGGGTGATTGGTCAAGGGGAGCTGTTTTTT. The full variable domain, completed using reference TRBV19 and TRBJ2-2, is DGGITQSPKYLFRKEGQNVTLSCEQNLNHDAMYWYRQDPGQGLRLIYYSQIVNDFQKGDIAEGYSVSREKKESFPLTVTSAQKNPTAFYLCASSTGVIGQGELFFGEGSRLTVL.

This chain connects TRBV7-6 to TRBJ1-1; tentatively, D is TRBD1 (5 bases). CDR3 length: 14 amino acids. The V gene's germline CDR1 is SGHVS and CDR2 FNYEAQ. V lost 5 bases and J 4 bases, leaving 14 bases between the germline ends. The CDR3: CASSRPEGRTEAFF. The CDR3 DNA reads TGTGCCAGCAGCCGGCCGGAGGGGCGCACTGAAGCTTTCTTT.

This clonotype was picked up one time. The V gene is TRBV27, the J gene TRBJ1-1; no clear D. CDR3 length: 15 residues. Between the trimmed V and J ends, which lost 4 bases and 3 bases, there was a span of 15 bases. Germline assignment: CDR1 MNHEY and CDR2 SMNVEV (reference sequence). The CDR3: CASSSLVDLDTEAFF. DNA for the CDR3: TGTGCCAGCAGTTCCCTCGTGGATCTCGACACTGAAGCTTTCTTT.

V and J are TRBV6-2 or TRBV6-3 and TRBJ2-7, with 7 nucleotides matching TRBD1. The CDR3 runs to 15 residues. J gave up 0 bases and V 6 bases, and 8 bases lay outside the gene matches. Germline V lookup: CDR1 MNHEY, CDR2 SVGEGT. The CDR3 DNA reads TGTGCCAGCAGCTTACGACAGGGAAGCTCCTACGAGCAGTACGTC. Translated, it gives CASSLRQGSSYEQYV.

The chain joins TRBV5-4 to TRBJ2-7, with 8 bases identical to TRBD2. The length of the CDR3 is 15 residues. CDR1 is SGHNT, CDR2 YYREEE, per germline (reference sequence). After removal of 0 bases from V and 6 bases from J, the junction contained 8 bases not matched to a gene. For the CDR3, the DNA is TGTGCCAGCAGCTTGGTGGCGGGGGGTGGAGGCGAGCAGTACGTC. This gives the protein CASSLVAGGGGEQYV.

The chain recombines TRBV6-1 with TRBJ1-2, with 7 bases that match TRBD1. This CDR3 contains 14 residues. J gave up 3 bases and V 6 bases, and 7 bases lay outside the gene matches. CDR1 is MNHNS, CDR2 SASEGT, per germline. The CDR3 coding sequence is TGTGCCAGCAGCTCTGACAGGGACCACTATGGCTACACCTTC. Translation gives CASSSDRDHYGYTF.

V usage is TRBV6-1 and J usage is TRBJ1-5; no firm D call. CDR1 is MNHNS, CDR2 SASEGT, per germline. The CDR3 extends over 17 amino acids. V was pared by 8 bases and J by 1 base, with 21 bases between. The CDR3 region is CASLTPYGELSNQPQHF. In nucleotides, the CDR3 is TGTGCCAGCCTCACTCCGTACGGGGAGCTAAGCAATCAGCCCCAGCATTTT.

This clonotype has a single count. This chain connects TRBV2 to TRBJ1-6, with D unresolved. The CDR3 is 13 residues long. The germline gives CDR1 SNHLY, CDR2 FYNNEI. V was clipped by 3 bases and J by 7 bases, with 7 bases between them. The CDR3 is CASSEGRNSPLHF. CDR3 DNA: TGTGCCAGCAGTGAGGGCCGGAATTCACCCCTCCACTTT. The variable domain in full, with the rest retrieved from reference TRBV2 and TRBJ1-6, is EPEVTQTPSHQVTQMGQEVILRCVPISNHLYFYWYRQILGQKVEFLVSFYNNEISEKSEIFDDQFSVERPDGSNFTLKIRSTKLEDSAMYFCASSEGRNSPLHFGNGTRLTVT.

Only a few counts were recorded for this clonotype. The chain carries TRBV7-9 and TRBJ2-7; D may match TRBD1 or TRBD2 (6 bases each). Between the trimmed V and J ends, which lost 6 bases and 6 bases, there was a span of 12 bases. The CDR3 loop spans 12 amino acids. Germline V gene sequence: CDR1 SEHNR, CDR2 FQNEAQ (reference sequence). CDR3 sequence: CASSSGGGEQYV. CDR3 nucleotides: TGTGCCAGCAGTTCTGGAGGGGGCGAGCAGTACGTC.

The chain links TRBV7-8 to TRBJ2-3; D not certain. The CDR3 runs 16 residues. CDR1 and CDR2 (germline): SGHVS, FQNEAQ. V lost 5 bases to trimming and J lost 2 bases, with 17 bases between them. Here the CDR3 DNA reads TGTGCCAGCAGCCCGCTGGGGAAACACGTCACAGATACGCAGTATTTT. It yields the protein CASSPLGKHVTDTQYF.

The V gene is TRBV19, the J gene TRBJ2-2; tentatively, D is TRBD1 or TRBD2 (5 bases each). The CDR3 is made up of 15 amino acids. V was trimmed by 9 bases and J by 8 bases, leaving 22 bases between them. The germline gives CDR1 LNHDA, CDR2 SQIVND (reference sequence). Written as DNA, the CDR3 is TGTGCCAGCAACCCAGGGACCCCTTTGACGGGGGAGCTGTTTTTT. Translating it yields CASNPGTPLTGELFF.

This chain uses TRBV24-1 with TRBJ2-5; D possibly corresponds to TRBD2 (6 bases). CDR3 size: 13 residues. V was trimmed by 4 bases and J by 14 bases, leaving 19 bases between them. Germline V gene lookup returns CDR1 KGHDR and CDR2 SFDVKD. The chain's CDR3 is CATSDWDSRRFYF. The CDR3 DNA follows: TGTGCCACCAGTGACTGGGACTCACGACGGTTTTACTTC.

The rearrangement joins TRBV9 to TRBJ1-2, with D possibly TRBD1 on 6 matching bases. The CDR3 sequence is 15 residues long. Trimming stripped 4 bases from V and 4 bases from J, with 17 bases between. CDR1 and CDR2 from the germline V gene are SGDLS and YYNGEE. The CDR3 region has the DNA TGTGCCAGCAGCCCTTCTGGCACAGGGTTCTATGGCTACACCTTC. Encoded protein: CASSPSGTGFYGYTF.

The V call is TRBV27, the J call TRBJ1-6, with D possibly TRBD1 on 5 matching bases. The CDR3 has 14 amino acids. The V gene lost 5 bases and the J gene lost 5 bases, with 10 bases spanning the gap. CDR1 MNHEY and CDR2 SMNVEV come from the germline V gene (reference sequence). CDR3 nucleotide sequence: TGTGCCAGCAGTCTGGACAACAATAATTCACCCCTCCACTTT. Its translation is CASSLDNNNSPLHF.

V usage is TRBV27 and J usage is TRBJ2-2; no firm D call. The CDR3 sequence is 14 residues long. Germline V gives CDR1 MNHEY, CDR2 SMNVEV (reference sequence). With 5 bases removed from V and 1 base from J, the gap between germline ends came to 8 bases. Here the CDR3 reads CASSQLGNTGELFF. The DNA of the CDR3 is TGTGCCAGCAGTCAACTGGGGAACACCGGGGAGCTGTTTTTT.

The chain has TRBV18 and TRBJ2-5; D is uncertain. V lost 2 bases to trimming and J lost 4 bases, with 5 bases between them. Germline CDR1 is KGHSH and CDR2 is LQKENI. The CDR3 runs 12 residues. CDR3 in DNA: TGTGCCAGCTCACCATTCTCAGAGACCCAGTACTTC. Its protein is CASSPFSETQYF. Based on the CDR3 plus reference TRBV18 and TRBJ2-5, the full variable domain is NAGVMQNPRHLVRRRGQEARLRCSPMKGHSHVYWYRQLPEEGLKFMVYLQKENIIDESGMPKERFSAEFPKEGPSILRIQQVVRGDSAAYFCASSPFSETQYFGPGTRLLVL.

This chain uses TRBV30 with TRBJ2-1, with unresolved D. Germline lookup yields CDR1 GTSNPN and CDR2 SVGIG (reference sequence). The CDR3 runs 13 residues. The ends were cut back, 0 bases at V and 6 bases at J, with 9 bases in the middle. The CDR3 spells CAWSVILLNEQFF. Written as DNA, the CDR3 is TGTGCCTGGAGTGTGATACTCCTCAATGAGCAGTTCTTC.

V is TRBV19 and J is TRBJ2-3; TRBD2 might be the D (6 bases). V was shortened by 10 bases and J by 2 bases, with 13 bases between the two germline ends. Germline assignment: CDR1 LNHDA and CDR2 SQIVND (reference sequence). The CDR3 consists of 13 residues. The CDR3 loop is CATQDYLTDTQYF. Written as DNA, the CDR3 is TGTGCCACACAGGACTACCTCACAGATACGCAGTATTTT.

This clonotype has just one count. The J gene is TRBJ2-3, the V gene TRBV20-1; D remains ambiguous. In germline, CDR1 is DFQATT, CDR2 SNEGSKA (reference sequence). The CDR3 extends over 14 amino acids. Trimming took 0 bases from V and 2 from J, leaving 9 bases between them. The CDR3 is CSARDRLLTDTQYF. CDR3 DNA sequence: TGCAGTGCTAGAGATCGGTTACTCACAGATACGCAGTATTTT.

This clonotype was detected once. The rearrangement joins TRBV6-5 to TRBJ1-2; 7 bases match TRBD1. The CDR3 extends over 15 amino acids. The ends lost 0 bases at V and 1 base at J; junction bases unmatched: 2. CDR1 is MNHEY, CDR2 SVGAGI, per germline. As DNA, the CDR3 is TGTGCCAGCAGTTACTCGCGACAGGGTAACTATGGCTACACCTTC. Translating gives CASSYSRQGNYGYTF.

The genes are TRBV28 and TRBJ1-2, with D tentatively TRBD1 (5 bases). The V gene lost 5 bases and the J gene lost 3 bases, with 16 bases spanning the gap. The germline gives CDR1 MDHEN, CDR2 SYDVKM. The CDR3 is 15 residues long. Written as DNA, the CDR3 is TGTGCCAGCAGTCCAGGGATTCCATCGGACTATGGCTACACCTTC. Translated: CASSPGIPSDYGYTF.

The rearrangement joins TRBV5-4 to TRBJ2-4; a possible D gene is TRBD2 (6 bases). The CDR3 length is 13 residues. Germline CDR1 and CDR2: SGHNT and YYREEE (reference sequence). V dropped 0 bases and J dropped 6 bases, with 7 bases sitting between them. The CDR3 reads CASSLAGGNIQYF. The CDR3 DNA reads as TGTGCCAGCAGCTTGGCCGGGGGAAACATTCAGTACTTC.

The V gene is TRBV25-1, the J gene TRBJ2-5; D is uncertain. The germline V gene has CDR1 MGHDK and CDR2 SYGVNS. Trimming shortened V by 3 bases and J by 1 base, and 9 bases separated the two germline ends. The CDR3 covers 14 residues. In DNA, the CDR3 is TGTGCCAGCAGTGACCCTCCGACCCAAGAGACCCAGTACTTC. Residues: CASSDPPTQETQYF. Filled out from reference TRBV25-1 and TRBJ2-5, the complete variable domain reads EADIYQTPRYLVIGTGKKITLECSQTMGHDKMYWYQQDPGMELHLIHYSYGVNSTEKGDLSSESTVSRIRTEHFPLTLESARPSHTSQYLCASSDPPTQETQYFGPGTRLLVL.

The chain uses TRBV4-1 and TRBJ2-7; D is uncertain. This CDR3 has 13 residues. V lost 4 bases and J lost 3, with 10 bases in between. CDR1 MGHRA and CDR2 YSYEKL come from the germline V gene. The chain's CDR3 is CASSPQLDYEQYF. CDR3 DNA: TGCGCCAGCAGCCCCCAACTTGACTACGAGCAGTACTTC.

The rearrangement links TRBV27 to TRBJ1-1; D is undetermined. CDR1 and CDR2 (germline): MNHEY, SMNVEV (reference sequence). This CDR3 region has 13 residues. V lost 1 base to trimming and J lost 0 bases, with 3 bases between them. The CDR3 DNA reads as TGTGCCAGCAGTTTATTAGTGAACACTGAAGCTTTCTTT. It codes for CASSLLVNTEAFF.

The V call is TRBV13, the J call TRBJ1-2; D is unclear. This CDR3 region has 15 residues. CDR1 PRHDT and CDR2 FYEKMQ come from the germline V gene (reference sequence). V lost 5 bases to trimming and J lost 2 bases, with 15 bases between them. The DNA for the CDR3 is TGTGCCAGCAGCCCAGAGGGTCCTGTAAACTATGGCTACACCTTC. Translation gives CASSPEGPVNYGYTF.

This chain joins TRBV25-1 and TRBJ1-5; D ambiguous. The CDR3 is 14 residues long. Germline CDR1 and CDR2: MGHDK and SYGVNS. Trimming left V 9 bases short and J 5 bases short, with 17 bases between. The CDR3 DNA sequence: TGTGCCAGTTCCACGTGGGAGGGCGATCAGCCCCAGCATTTT. Its protein is CASSTWEGDQPQHF.